The 30 T cell receptor beta chains given below trace back to one sample, sequenced in a study of blood T cell repertoires in COVID-19. Here immunoSEQ multiplex PCR was the method, and the copy in TCRdb shows in-frame clones only, minus some. The table records 400,000 or so clones, approximately 90% of them present only once. Material: peripheral blood. The receptors shown here come from a man younger than 30 with COVID-19, enrolled during active disease.

In this sample, this clone turned up once. The rearrangement links TRBV6-6 to TRBJ2-1; the match to TRBD2 covers 7 bases. CDR1 and CDR2 (germline): MNHNY, SVGAGI (reference sequence). The CDR3 is 16 residues long. The junction had 9 bases not matched to a gene; V was cut back by 3 bases and J by 4 bases. For the CDR3, the DNA is TGTGCCAGCAGTTATGATTGGGCTAGCGGATACAATGAGCAGTTCTTC. This gives the protein CASSYDWASGYNEQFF.

The genes are TRBV10-2 and TRBJ2-7; perhaps TRBD2 as D (5 bases). This CDR3 has 13 amino acids. V dropped 2 bases and J dropped 4 bases, with 9 bases sitting between them. Germline CDR1 and CDR2: WSHSY and SAAADI. CDR3 nucleotides: TGCGCCAGCAGTGAGACGACTACTTACGAGCAGTACTTC. This sequence encodes CASSETTTYEQYF.

The rearrangement links TRBV6-5 to TRBJ2-7; a possible D gene is TRBD2 (6 bases). The CDR3 consists of 16 residues. Germline V gene lookup returns CDR1 MNHEY and CDR2 SVGAGI. V was trimmed by 2 bases and J by 3 bases, leaving 17 bases between them. The CDR3 sequence: CASSYAGTPRIYEQYF. Here the CDR3 DNA reads TGTGCCAGCAGTTACGCTGGGACTCCAAGAATCTACGAGCAGTACTTC.

This rearrangement joins TRBV11-3 to TRBJ1-1; D perhaps matches TRBD1 (6 bases). The CDR3 has 13 residues. Deletions cut 0 bases from V and 5 bases from J, with 7 bases between. The germline V gene has CDR1 SGHNT and CDR2 YENEEA. The CDR3 bases are TGTGCCAGCAGCTTAGAGAGGGGGACTGAAGCTTTCTTT. Its translation is CASSLERGTEAFF. Full variable domain (outside the CDR3, taken from reference TRBV11-3 and TRBJ1-1): EAGVVQSPRYKIIEKKQPVAFWCNPISGHNTLYWYLQNLGQGPELLIRYENEEAVDDSQLPKDRFSAERLKGVDSTLKIQPAELGDSAVYLCASSLERGTEAFFGQGTRLTVV.

The chain employs TRBV12-3 or TRBV12-4 and TRBJ2-2; 10 bases agree with TRBD2. CDR3 length: 13 amino acids. The junction had 7 bases not matched to a gene; V was cut back by 11 bases and J by 7 bases. CDR3 coding DNA: TGTGCCTCCAGGGCTAGCGGGGGCGGGGAGCTGTTTTTT. This encodes CASRASGGGELFF.

This chain uses TRBV19 with TRBJ2-1; D perhaps matches TRBD2 (5 bases). There are 14 residues in the CDR3. Trimming left V 5 bases short and J 3 bases short, with 11 bases between. Germline values: CDR1 LNHDA, CDR2 SQIVND (reference sequence). The CDR3 protein is CASSYGLDYNEQFF. The CDR3 DNA follows: TGTGCCAGTAGTTACGGACTGGACTACAATGAGCAGTTCTTC.

V and J are TRBV3-1 (or the pseudogene TRBV3-2) and TRBJ1-1; a weak D match, TRBD1 (5 bases). CDR1 LGHDT and CDR2 YNNKEL come from the germline V gene (reference sequence). V shed 4 bases and J shed 3 bases, with 18 bases lying between them. The CDR3 contains 16 residues. The CDR3 DNA reads TGTGCCAGCAGCCGCCCACGGCAGGGTCGAGACACTGAAGCTTTCTTT. Residues: CASSRPRQGRDTEAFF.

The gene calls are TRBV27 and TRBJ2-7, with 7 bases matching TRBD2. Trimming took 3 bases from V and 5 from J; bases not matched to a gene: 7. Per the germline V gene, CDR1 is MNHEY and CDR2 is SMNVEV (reference sequence). This CDR3 comprises 14 residues. The CDR3 DNA sequence: TGTGCCAGCAGTTTCGGCGGGAGTCCCCACGAGCAGTACTTC. It yields the protein CASSFGGSPHEQYF.

This chain joins TRBV12-5 and TRBJ2-7; 7 bases line up with TRBD1. V gave up 6 bases and J gave up 0 bases; unmatched junction bases: 2. The CDR3 has 13 amino acids. CDR1 is LGHNT, CDR2 FRNRAP, per germline. The CDR3 DNA reads TGTGCTAGTGGCTGGGACAGCTCCTACGAGCAGTACTTC. Its protein is CASGWDSSYEQYF.

The V call is TRBV5-8, the J call TRBJ2-5, with D maybe TRBD2 (7 bases). CDR1 is SGHTS and CDR2 is YDEGEE in the germline V gene. The CDR3 has 15 residues. The ends were cut back, 4 bases at V and 5 bases at J, with 18 bases in the middle. CDR3 sequence reads: CASSARTGGVETQYF. The DNA of the CDR3 is TGTGCCAGCAGCGCTCGAACGGGGGGCGTTGAGACCCAGTACTTC.

This chain links TRBV18 with TRBJ2-7, with 10 nucleotides matching TRBD1. The germline V gene encodes CDR1 KGHSH and CDR2 LQKENI. CDR3 length: 13 residues. Trimming removed 2 bases from V and 5 bases from J; junction bases left unmatched: 0. The CDR3 is CASSPGTGDEQYF. Here the CDR3 DNA reads TGTGCCAGCTCACCAGGGACAGGGGACGAGCAGTACTTC.

The V call is TRBV27, the J call TRBJ1-2; the D gene is possibly TRBD1 (5 bases). Trimming stripped 7 bases from V and 7 bases from J, with 10 bases between. This CDR3 contains 11 residues. Germline CDR1 reads MNHEY; CDR2 reads SMNVEV (reference sequence). The CDR3 region is CASTWGVGYTF. The CDR3 coding sequence is TGTGCCAGCACCTGGGGGGTTGGCTACACCTTC.

The chain joins TRBV9 to TRBJ2-7; 8 positions match TRBD2. V gave up 0 bases and J gave up 4 bases; unmatched junction bases: 3. The CDR3 is 14 amino acids. Germline assignment: CDR1 SGDLS and CDR2 YYNGEE. The CDR3 protein is CASSVATGGYEQYF. CDR3 DNA: TGTGCCAGCAGCGTAGCGACGGGAGGGTACGAGCAGTACTTC.

About this clone itself: Other DNA sequences within the sample encode an identical CDR3. The chain uses TRBV6-5 and TRBJ2-2; 8 bases are a match to TRBD1. V was clipped by 6 bases and J by 4 bases; unmatched bases: 7. The CDR3 has 15 residues. The germline gives CDR1 MNHEY, CDR2 SVGAGI. Here the CDR3 reads CASSFDRGGTGELFF. DNA for the CDR3: TGTGCCAGCAGCTTTGACAGGGGAGGCACCGGGGAGCTGTTTTTT.

The rearrangement uses TRBV23-1 and TRBJ1-4; possible D gene TRBD1, 6 bases. TRBV23-1 is filed as an ORF, its function uncertain. This CDR3 is built from 16 residues. V was shortened by 6 bases and J by 8 bases, with 22 bases between the two germline ends. CDR3 loop: CASSPLRGICEEKLFF. The CDR3 nucleotides read TGCGCCAGCAGCCCCCTCAGGGGCATTTGTGAGGAAAAACTGTTTTTT.

CDR3 sequence reads: CSAHRNTEAFF. CDR3 DNA sequence: TGCAGTGCTCACAGGAACACTGAAGCTTTCTTT. V is TRBV20-1 and J is TRBJ1-1; D is uncertain. Germline V gene data show CDR1 as DFQATT and CDR2 as SNEGSKA (reference sequence). V was trimmed by 5 bases and J by 1 base, leaving 5 bases between them. The CDR3 length is 11 residues.

This rearrangement joins TRBV7-2 to TRBJ2-7; 10 bases match TRBD2. V lost 3 bases and J lost 2; bases outside the gene matches: 7. CDR1 SGHTA and CDR2 FQGNSA come from the germline V gene. The CDR3 totals 16 residues. The CDR3 sequence is CASSLAWTSGAYEQYF. Here the CDR3 DNA reads TGTGCCAGCAGCTTGGCCTGGACTAGCGGAGCCTACGAGCAGTACTTC. The full variable domain, completed using reference TRBV7-2 and TRBJ2-7, is GAGVSQSPSNKVTEKGKDVELRCDPISGHTALYWYRQSLGQGLEFLIYFQGNSAPDKSGLPSDRFSAERTGGSVSTLTIQRTQQEDSAVYLCASSLAWTSGAYEQYFGPGTRLTVT.

The V and J genes are TRBV23-1 and TRBJ2-5; 10 bases are a match to TRBD2. TRBV23-1 is reported as an ORF; its role is uncertain. Trimming removed 3 bases from V and 2 bases from J; junction bases left unmatched: 3. The CDR3 consists of 15 residues. The CDR3 sequence: CASSHGTSAQETQYF. For the CDR3, the DNA is TGCGCCAGCAGTCATGGGACTAGCGCTCAAGAGACCCAGTACTTC.

J is TRBJ1-3 and V is TRBV11-3, with D tentatively TRBD1 (5 bases). The CDR3 runs 15 residues. V lost 3 bases and J 4 bases, leaving 13 bases between the germline ends. Germline CDR1 is SGHNT and CDR2 is YENEEA. Written as DNA, the CDR3 is TGTGCCAGCAGCTTCGAACAGGTGAAAGGAAACACCATATATTTT. Its protein is CASSFEQVKGNTIYF.

The chain joins TRBV27 to TRBJ2-3, with TRBD2 as a possible D gene (6 bases). V dropped 8 bases and J dropped 0 bases, with 12 bases sitting between them. Germline CDR1 reads MNHEY; CDR2 reads SMNVEV (reference sequence). This CDR3 spans 14 amino acids. The chain's CDR3 is CASGLAGSTDTQYF. The DNA for the CDR3 is TGTGCCAGCGGCCTGGCGGGGAGCACAGATACGCAGTATTTT.

The chain is built from TRBV13 and TRBJ1-5; a weak D match, TRBD1 (5 bases). The CDR3 loop spans 15 amino acids. Germline V lookup: CDR1 PRHDT, CDR2 FYEKMQ (reference sequence). V gave up 2 bases and J gave up 2 bases, with 10 bases separating them. CDR3: CASSLRGGGNQPQHF. The DNA for the CDR3 is TGTGCCAGCAGCTTAAGGGGAGGTGGCAATCAGCCCCAGCATTTT.

The CDR3 is CASSFRSGSTDTQYF. The CDR3 bases are TGTGCCAGCAGCTTCCGGAGCGGGAGCACAGATACGCAGTATTTT. The chain carries TRBV11-2 and TRBJ2-3; D perhaps matches TRBD2 (6 bases). The CDR3 covers 15 residues. The V and J ends lost 3 bases and 0 bases respectively, with 10 bases between them. The germline V gene has CDR1 SGHAT and CDR2 FQNNGV.

The CDR3 region is CASIYGQLQETQYF. The CDR3 DNA follows: TGTGCCAGCATCTACGGACAGTTACAAGAGACCCAGTACTTC. V is TRBV6-5 and J is TRBJ2-5; D possibly corresponds to TRBD1 (6 bases). Germline assignment: CDR1 MNHEY and CDR2 SVGAGI. Trimming cost V 7 bases and J 2 bases, with 14 bases left between them. The CDR3 runs to 14 residues.

The V call is TRBV4-2, the J call TRBJ2-5; perhaps TRBD2 as D (5 bases). Germline V gives CDR1 LGHNA, CDR2 YNFKEQ. Trimming left V 0 bases short and J 5 bases short, with 7 bases between. The CDR3 totals 13 residues. The CDR3 nucleotides are TGTGCCAGCAGCCAAGATTCGGGGGAGACCCAGTACTTC. Amino acid sequence: CASSQDSGETQYF.

The chain couples TRBV6-4 to TRBJ1-2; 12 bases match TRBD1. Trimming removed 4 bases from V and 4 bases from J; junction bases left unmatched: 7. The CDR3 covers 16 residues. Germline CDR1 MRHNA, CDR2 SNTAGT. The CDR3 spells CASSGTGTGGPYGYTF. The CDR3 DNA is TGTGCCAGCAGTGGGACCGGGACAGGGGGCCCCTATGGCTACACCTTC.

The CDR3 bases are TGCGCCAGCAGCTCTCTCCTTAGGACTAGCGGGGTCCCCACAGATACGCAGTATTTT. This sequence encodes CASSSLLRTSGVPTDTQYF. The chain carries TRBV5-1 and TRBJ2-3; 12 bases align to TRBD2. CDR3 length: 19 residues. Germline V CDR1 and CDR2: SGHRS, YFSETQ. The junction had 13 bases not matched to a gene; V was cut back by 3 bases and J by 2 bases.

This rearrangement joins TRBV27 to TRBJ2-2; TRBD1 matches at 7 bases. The CDR3 runs to 21 residues. Germline loops: CDR1 MNHEY, CDR2 SMNVEV (reference sequence). With 5 bases clipped from V and 2 bases from J, the junction kept 23 bases outside the gene matches. Here the CDR3 reads CASSTLPGHRGERLNTGELFF. CDR3 DNA: TGTGCCAGCAGTACGTTACCGGGACACAGGGGAGAGAGGCTTAACACCGGGGAGCTGTTTTTT.

The chain carries TRBV7-9 and TRBJ2-2; D might be TRBD1 (6 bases). Looked up from germline, CDR1 is SEHNR and CDR2 is FQNEAQ (reference sequence). The CDR3 is 14 amino acids. Trimming took 10 bases from V and 6 from J, leaving 18 bases between them. The CDR3 nucleotides read TGTGCCACCCGGACAGCCCTAAACGCCGGGGAGCTGTTTTTT. Translated, it gives CATRTALNAGELFF.

The chain employs TRBV7-2 and TRBJ2-5; 7 bases line up with TRBD2. Per the germline V gene, CDR1 is SGHTA and CDR2 is FQGNSA. Trimming cost V 1 base and J 2 bases; bases outside gene matches: 1. This CDR3 spans 14 amino acids. CDR3 nucleotide sequence: TGTGCCAGCAGCTTAGGGACTAGGCAAGAGACCCAGTACTTC. Translated, it gives CASSLGTRQETQYF. Based on the CDR3 plus reference TRBV7-2 and TRBJ2-5, the full variable domain is GAGVSQSPSNKVTEKGKDVELRCDPISGHTALYWYRQSLGQGLEFLIYFQGNSAPDKSGLPSDRFSAERTGGSVSTLTIQRTQQEDSAVYLCASSLGTRQETQYFGPGTRLLVL.

This clone is a singleton in its sample. This sequence joins TRBV7-6 and TRBJ2-3, with 8 bases identical to TRBD1. The ends lost 8 bases at V and 3 bases at J; junction bases unmatched: 10. Germline V CDR1 and CDR2: SGHVS, FNYEAQ. The CDR3 consists of 15 residues. Written as DNA, the CDR3 is TGTGCCAGCTCCCAACAGGGGGTAACGACAGATACGCAGTATTTT. Translating gives CASSQQGVTTDTQYF. The variable domain in full, completed from reference TRBV7-6 and TRBJ2-3, reads GAGVSQSPRYKVTKRGQDVALRCDPISGHVSLYWYRQALGQGPEFLTYFNYEAQQDKSGLPNDRFSAERPEGSISTLTIQRTEQRDSAMYRCASSQQGVTTDTQYFGPGTRLTVL.